Sequencing of this TCR beta chain was carried out in a study of blood T cell repertoires in COVID-19. About the study: Both acute and convalescent COVID-19 samples were obtained from the United States, Italy and Spain.

Clones were sequenced by immunoSEQ multiplex PCR, and TCRdb holds only the in-frame ones, with some missing. The repertoire consists of hundreds of thousands of clones, with around 87% occurring once and the leading ten covering about 1%. Germline loops: CDR1 SGHRS, CDR2 YFSETQ. V trimming: 1 base; J trimming: 5 bases; junction bases outside the gene matches: 5. This CDR3 is 15 amino acids long. Material: PBMCs or T cells enriched from blood (not recorded which). This receptor was obtained from a man younger than 35 who had recovered from COVID-19. The rearrangement links TRBV5-1 to TRBJ2-7; 11 bases line up with TRBD1. For the CDR3, the DNA is TGCGCCAGCAGCTTGAGTTTGGGACAGGGGGACGAGCAGTACTTC. Amino acids: CASSLSLGQGDEQYF.